This T cell receptor beta chain came from a study of CD8+CD57+ T cells in acquired aplastic anemia. Study at large: Around 3.2 ug was the average amount of DNA from sorted CD4+ and CD8+ cells.

Previously, flow cytometry had revealed CD8+CD57+ cell expansion in the patients chosen for sequencing. Both TCR beta VDJ combination and CDR3 sequence profiling were carried out. Genomic DNA was the template for this profiling. TCRdb ran MiXCR on the reads and lists one entry per CDR3 protein. The sample shows 120,000 or so distinct CDR3 sequences, less than 50% of them seen only once. The study, taken as a whole, reports: Almost 30 shared CD8+ CDR3s appeared highly expressed within patients' immunodominant clones. Simpson's diversity of CD8+ cells was not significantly different in patients compared with controls.

CDR3 length: 14 amino acids. In germline, CDR1 is WSHSY, CDR2 SAAADI. V dropped 5 bases and J dropped 4; count of bases not matched to a gene: 5. About this clonotype itself: What it recognizes is unknown.

The source of this sequence is a human donor with aplastic anemia. The specimen was sorted CD4+, CD8+, or CD8+CD57+ T cells (not recorded which) from PBMCs. The rearrangement joins TRBV10-2 to TRBJ1-1; the match to TRBD1 covers 9 bases. Here the CDR3 reads CASSSTGGTTEAFF. DNA of the CDR3: TGCGCCAGCAGTTCGACAGGGGGAACCACTGAAGCTTTCTTT.